This TCR beta chain emerged from a study of technical replicates of blood from several donors. Sequenced by immunoSEQ multiplex PCR; TCRdb stores in-frame clones only, minus some. Here the sample spans about 48,000 clones, 92% being singletons. The V segment lost 0 bases and the J segment 5 bases; nucleotides outside the gene matches: 2. The CDR3 covers 14 residues. Germline values: CDR1 MGHRA, CDR2 YSYEKL. This TCR was recovered from a human donor in good health. Some clones in this sample may be carry-over from other donors' samples. The chain has TRBV4-1 and TRBJ1-2; 8 positions match TRBD1. Specimen: PBMCs. DNA of the CDR3: TGCGCCAGCAGCCAAGAACAGGGGGTATATGGCTACACCTTC. Translated: CASSQEQGVYGYTF.